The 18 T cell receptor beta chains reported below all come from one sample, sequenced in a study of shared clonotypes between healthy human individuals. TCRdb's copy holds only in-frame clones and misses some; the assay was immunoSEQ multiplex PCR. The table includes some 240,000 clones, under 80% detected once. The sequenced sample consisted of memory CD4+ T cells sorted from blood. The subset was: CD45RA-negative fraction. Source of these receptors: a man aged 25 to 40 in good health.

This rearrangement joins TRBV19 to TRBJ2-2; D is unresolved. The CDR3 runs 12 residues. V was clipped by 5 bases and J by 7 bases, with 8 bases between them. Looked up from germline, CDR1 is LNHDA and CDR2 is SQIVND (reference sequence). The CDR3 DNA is TGTGCCAGTAGTCGCAGGCACGGGGAGCTGTTTTTT. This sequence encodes CASSRRHGELFF.

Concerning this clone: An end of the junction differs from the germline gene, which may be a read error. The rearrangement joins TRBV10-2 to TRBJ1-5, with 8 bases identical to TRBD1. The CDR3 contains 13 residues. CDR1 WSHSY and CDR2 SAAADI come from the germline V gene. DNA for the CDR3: TGTGCCAGCAGTCCCGGGACAGGTCAGCCCCAGCATTTT. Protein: CASSPGTGQPQHF.

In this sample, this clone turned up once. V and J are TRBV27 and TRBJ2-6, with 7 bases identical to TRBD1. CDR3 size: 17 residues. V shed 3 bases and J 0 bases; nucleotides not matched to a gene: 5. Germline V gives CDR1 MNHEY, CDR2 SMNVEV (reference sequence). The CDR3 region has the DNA TGTGCCAGCAGTTTTTTGACAGGGTTCTCTGGGGCCAACGTCCTGACTTTC. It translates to CASSFLTGFSGANVLTF.

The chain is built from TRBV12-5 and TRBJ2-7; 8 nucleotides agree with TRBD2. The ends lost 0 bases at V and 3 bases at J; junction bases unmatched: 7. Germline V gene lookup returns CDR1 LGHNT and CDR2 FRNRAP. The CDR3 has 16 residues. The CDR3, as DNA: TGTGCTAGTGGTTTGGTGAGGGTAGCGGGACACTACGAGCAGTACTTC. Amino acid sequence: CASGLVRVAGHYEQYF.

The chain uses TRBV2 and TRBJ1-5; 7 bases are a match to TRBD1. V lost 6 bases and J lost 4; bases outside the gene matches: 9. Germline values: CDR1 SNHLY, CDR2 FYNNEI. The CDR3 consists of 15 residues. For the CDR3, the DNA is TGTGCCAGCAGCGTATCTTGGGACAGAAATCAGCCCCAGCATTTT. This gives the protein CASSVSWDRNQPQHF.

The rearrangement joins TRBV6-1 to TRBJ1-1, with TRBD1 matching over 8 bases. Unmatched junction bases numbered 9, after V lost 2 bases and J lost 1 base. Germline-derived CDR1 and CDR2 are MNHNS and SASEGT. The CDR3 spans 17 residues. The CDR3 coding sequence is TGTGCCAGCAGTGAAAGGGGGACAGGCCTGAAGAACACTGAAGCTTTCTTT. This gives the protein CASSERGTGLKNTEAFF.

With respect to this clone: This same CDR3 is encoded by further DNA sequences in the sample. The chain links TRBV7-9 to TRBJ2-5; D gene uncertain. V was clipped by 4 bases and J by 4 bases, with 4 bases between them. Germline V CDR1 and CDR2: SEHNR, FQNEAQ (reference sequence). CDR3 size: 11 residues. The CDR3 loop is CASSSGETQYF. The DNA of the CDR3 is TGTGCCAGCAGCTCGGGAGAGACCCAGTACTTC.

In nucleotides, the CDR3 is TGTGCCAGCAGTGGGAGAAGCGAGCAGTACTTC. This gives the protein CASSGRSEQYF. V and J are TRBV6-1 and TRBJ2-7; D is unresolved. Germline V gives CDR1 MNHNS, CDR2 SASEGT. The CDR3 totals 11 residues. Trimming removed 4 bases at V and 6 bases at J, with 7 bases between.

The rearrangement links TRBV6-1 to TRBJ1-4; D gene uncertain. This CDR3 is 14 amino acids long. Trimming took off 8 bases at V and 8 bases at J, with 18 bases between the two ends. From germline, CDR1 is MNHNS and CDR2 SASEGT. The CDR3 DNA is TGTGCCAGCTCACTAGGTGTCGGTTGGGAAAAACTGTTTTTT. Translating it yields CASSLGVGWEKLFF.

CDR3 sequence: CASSQTTGGNTEAFF. The CDR3, as DNA: TGTGCCAGCTCACAGACGACAGGGGGGAACACTGAAGCTTTCTTT. V is TRBV18 and J is TRBJ1-1; 9 bases map to TRBD1. CDR1 is KGHSH, CDR2 LQKENI, per germline. J lost 1 base, V lost 4 bases, and 4 bases had no gene match. The CDR3 covers 15 residues.

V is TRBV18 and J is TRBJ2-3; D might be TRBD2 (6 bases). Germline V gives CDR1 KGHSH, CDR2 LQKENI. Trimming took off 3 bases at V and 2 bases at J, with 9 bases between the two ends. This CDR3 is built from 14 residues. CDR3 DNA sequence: TGTGCCAGCTCACCCGGGAGAAACACAGATACGCAGTATTTT. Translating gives CASSPGRNTDTQYF.

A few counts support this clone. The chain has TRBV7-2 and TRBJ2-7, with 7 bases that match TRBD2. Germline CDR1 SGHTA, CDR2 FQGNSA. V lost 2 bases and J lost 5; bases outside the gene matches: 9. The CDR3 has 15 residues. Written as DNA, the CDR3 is TGTGCCAGCAGCTTAAACGGGGGGTCCCCTAACGAGCAGTACTTC. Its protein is CASSLNGGSPNEQYF. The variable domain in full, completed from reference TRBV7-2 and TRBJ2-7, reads GAGVSQSPSNKVTEKGKDVELRCDPISGHTALYWYRQSLGQGLEFLIYFQGNSAPDKSGLPSDRFSAERTGGSVSTLTIQRTQQEDSAVYLCASSLNGGSPNEQYFGPGTRLTVT.

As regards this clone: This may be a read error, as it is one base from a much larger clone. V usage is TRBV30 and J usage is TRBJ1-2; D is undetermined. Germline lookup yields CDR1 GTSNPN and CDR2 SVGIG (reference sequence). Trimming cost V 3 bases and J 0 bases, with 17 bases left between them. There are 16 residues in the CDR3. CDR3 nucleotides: TGTGCCTGGAGGCCGACCCTGGGCTCTTCTAACTATGGCTACACCTTC. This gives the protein CAWRPTLGSSNYGYTF.

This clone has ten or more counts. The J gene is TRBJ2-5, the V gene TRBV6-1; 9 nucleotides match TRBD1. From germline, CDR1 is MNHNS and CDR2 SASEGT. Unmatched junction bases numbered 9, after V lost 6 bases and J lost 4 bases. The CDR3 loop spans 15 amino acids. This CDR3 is CASREGQGFLETQYF. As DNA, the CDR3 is TGTGCCAGCAGAGAGGGACAGGGTTTTTTAGAGACCCAGTACTTC.

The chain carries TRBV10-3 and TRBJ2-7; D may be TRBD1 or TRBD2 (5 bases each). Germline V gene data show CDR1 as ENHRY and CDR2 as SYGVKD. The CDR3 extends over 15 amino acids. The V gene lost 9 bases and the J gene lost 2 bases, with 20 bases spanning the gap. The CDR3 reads CAISSRDLLTYEQYF. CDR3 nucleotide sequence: TGTGCCATTTCTTCCCGGGACCTACTGACCTACGAGCAGTACTTC.

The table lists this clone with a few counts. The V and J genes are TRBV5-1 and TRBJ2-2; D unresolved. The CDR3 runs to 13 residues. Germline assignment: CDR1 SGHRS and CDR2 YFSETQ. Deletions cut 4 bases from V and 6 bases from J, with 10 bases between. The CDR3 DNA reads TGCGCCAGCAGCGCCGACATAGCCGGGGAGCTGTTTTTT. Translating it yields CASSADIAGELFF.

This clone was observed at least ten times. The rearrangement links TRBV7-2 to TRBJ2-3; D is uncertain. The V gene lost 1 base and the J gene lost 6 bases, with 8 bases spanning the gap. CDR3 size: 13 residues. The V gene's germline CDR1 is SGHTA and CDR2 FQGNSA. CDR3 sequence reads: CASSLDLADTQYF. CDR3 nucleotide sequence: TGTGCCAGCAGCTTAGACCTCGCGGATACGCAGTATTTT.

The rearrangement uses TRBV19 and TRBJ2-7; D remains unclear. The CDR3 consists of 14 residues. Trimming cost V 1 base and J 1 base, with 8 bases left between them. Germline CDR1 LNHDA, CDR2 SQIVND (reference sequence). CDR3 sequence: CASSIVAGSYEQYF. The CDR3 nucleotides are TGTGCCAGTAGTATAGTTGCAGGATCCTACGAGCAGTACTTC.